Presented here are 17 T cell receptor beta chains from one specimen sequenced in a study of blood T cell repertoires in COVID-19. TCRdb's copy holds only in-frame clones and misses some; the assay was immunoSEQ multiplex PCR. The profile shows tens of thousands of clones, over 90% of them singletons. Sequencing was performed on peripheral blood. The receptors shown here come from a man between 45 and 60 years old with acute or convalescent COVID-19.

This chain links TRBV5-1 with TRBJ1-5; no firm D call. This CDR3 comprises 13 residues. The V end was cut by 0 bases, the J end by 7 bases, with 8 bases between. Germline V gene data show CDR1 as SGHRS and CDR2 as YFSETQ. CDR3 sequence: CASSLVGEQPQHF. The CDR3 bases are TGCGCCAGCAGCTTGGTGGGAGAGCAGCCCCAGCATTTT.

This clone was detected a few times. This chain links TRBV5-1 with TRBJ2-7; 10 nucleotides match TRBD2. The CDR3 has 14 amino acids. V lost 4 bases and J lost 1; bases outside the gene matches: 2. CDR1 SGHRS and CDR2 YFSETQ come from the germline V gene. The CDR3 nucleotides are TGCGCCAGCAGCCGGGGACTAGCGTCCTACGAGCAGTACTTC. This translates into CASSRGLASYEQYF. Drawing the rest from reference TRBV5-1 and TRBJ2-7, the complete variable domain is KAGVTQTPRYLIKTRGQQVTLSCSPISGHRSVSWYQQTPGQGLQFLFEYFSETQRNKGNFPGRFSGRQFSNSRSEMNVSTLELGDSALYLCASSRGLASYEQYFGPGTRLTVT.

The chain couples TRBV5-6 to TRBJ2-5; TRBD1 aligns across 12 bases. V lost 3 bases, J lost 1 base, and 10 bases stayed unmatched. The germline CDR1 and CDR2 sequences are SGHDT and YYEEEE. This CDR3 contains 18 residues. CDR3 nucleotide sequence: TGTGCCAGCAGCTCCCTCGGATCGGGACAGGGGGCCCAAGAGACCCAGTACTTC. This encodes CASSSLGSGQGAQETQYF.

V is TRBV9 and J is TRBJ2-7; TRBD1 agrees at 9 bases. Germline V lookup: CDR1 SGDLS, CDR2 YYNGEE. This CDR3 has 15 amino acids. Trimming removed 2 bases from V and 7 bases from J; junction bases left unmatched: 10. The chain's CDR3 is CASSVWSTGGGEQYF. The CDR3 DNA is TGTGCCAGCAGCGTGTGGTCTACAGGGGGCGGTGAGCAGTACTTC.

This clone was counted only a few times. V gene TRBV27 combines with J gene TRBJ2-2, with D perhaps TRBD1 (6 bases). There are 14 residues in the CDR3. CDR1 and CDR2 (germline): MNHEY, SMNVEV (reference sequence). Trimming pared 6 bases from V and 6 bases from J, leaving 14 bases between. The DNA for the CDR3 is TGTGCCAGCAGGTCAGGACAGTTTTCCGGGGAGCTGTTTTTT. This encodes CASRSGQFSGELFF.

DNA for the CDR3: TGTGCCACCAGTGCTAGCGGGAGGCGAACAGATACGCAGTATTTT. It codes for CATSASGRRTDTQYF. The gene calls are TRBV24-1 and TRBJ2-3; 11 nucleotides line up with TRBD2. V lost 5 bases, J lost 3 bases, and 3 bases stayed unmatched. CDR1 is KGHDR, CDR2 SFDVKD, per germline. The CDR3 length is 15 residues.

V is TRBV3-1 (or the pseudogene TRBV3-2) and J is TRBJ2-1; D is unclear. This CDR3 is 12 amino acids long. Per germline, CDR1 LGHDT and CDR2 YNNKEL (reference sequence). The V end was cut by 2 bases, the J end by 6 bases, with 5 bases between. CDR3 loop: CASSQPGNEQFF. The CDR3 region has the DNA TGTGCCAGCAGCCAACCGGGCAATGAGCAGTTCTTC.

The chain has TRBV11-2 and TRBJ1-1; a weak D match, TRBD1 (5 bases). The CDR3 length is 17 residues. V dropped 4 bases and J dropped 2 bases, with 20 bases sitting between them. CDR1 is SGHAT, CDR2 FQNNGV, per germline. Written as DNA, the CDR3 is TGTGCCAGCAGCTCCCCCCCTGGACGACAGATAAACACTGAAGCTTTCTTT. This encodes CASSSPPGRQINTEAFF.

This chain uses TRBV4-1 with TRBJ2-1; TRBD2 matches 9 bases. Germline V gene sequence: CDR1 MGHRA, CDR2 YSYEKL. This CDR3 region has 21 residues. V lost 4 bases and J lost 6; bases outside the gene matches: 25. The CDR3 reads CASSPKGDSRRGGRAGNEQFF. CDR3 in DNA: TGCGCCAGCAGCCCTAAGGGGGACTCGAGAAGGGGCGGGAGGGCCGGCAATGAGCAGTTCTTC.

Turning to this clone: An end of the junction differs from the germline gene, which may be a read error. This chain uses TRBV19 with TRBJ1-4; 7 bases agree with TRBD1. Germline V CDR1 and CDR2: LNHDA, SQIVND (reference sequence). The CDR3 is 13 residues long. For the CDR3, the DNA is TGTGCCAGTAGAGGAAGCGCCGGGACAGTTCTTGTTTTT. Translation: CASRGSAGTVLVF.

The chain uses TRBV12-1 and TRBJ2-1; the table gives TRBD2 as D, unverified against the DNA. TRBV12-1 is a known pseudogene. The CDR3 runs to 12 residues. As DNA, the CDR3 is TGTGCCAGCAGCCCGAGGGTCGTTACATTGTTCTTC. Its translation: CASSPRVVTLFF.

This clone was recorded only once. This sequence joins TRBV9 and TRBJ2-7, with 12 positions matching TRBD2. CDR1 is SGDLS and CDR2 is YYNGEE in the germline V gene. V dropped 2 bases and J dropped 2; count of bases not matched to a gene: 2. The CDR3 spans 15 residues. CDR3 DNA: TGTGCCAGCAGCGTGGGGACTAGCGGGCCCTACGAGCAGTACTTC. Encoded protein: CASSVGTSGPYEQYF.

The chain is built from TRBV19 and TRBJ2-7; 8 nucleotides line up with TRBD1. Unmatched junction bases numbered 6, after V lost 5 bases and J lost 0 bases. The CDR3 runs 15 residues. The V gene's germline CDR1 is LNHDA and CDR2 SQIVND (reference sequence). The CDR3 DNA reads TGTGCCAGTAGTTTTGGGACAGGAGGCTCCTACGAGCAGTACTTC. It translates to CASSFGTGGSYEQYF.

The rearrangement links TRBV5-4 to TRBJ1-3; 7 positions match TRBD1. Germline values: CDR1 SGHNT, CDR2 YYREEE (reference sequence). The CDR3 length is 14 residues. V was pared by 3 bases and J by 4 bases, with 4 bases of the junction left unmatched. The CDR3 DNA reads TGTGCCAGCAGCTGGACAGGTGGGGGAAACACCATATATTTT. This sequence encodes CASSWTGGGNTIYF. Combining the CDR3 with reference TRBV5-4 and TRBJ1-3 gives the whole variable domain ETGVTQSPTHLIKTRGQQVTLRCSSQSGHNTVSWYQQALGQGPQFIFQYYREEENGRGNFPPRFSGLQFPNYSSELNVNALELDDSALYLCASSWTGGGNTIYFGEGSWLTVV.

The chain joins TRBV18 to TRBJ1-6; D is unclear. CDR3 length: 14 amino acids. Germline V gives CDR1 KGHSH, CDR2 LQKENI. The V end was cut by 3 bases, the J end by 3 bases, with 6 bases between. The CDR3 loop reads CASSPSDYNSPLHF. CDR3 nucleotides: TGTGCCAGCTCACCCTCAGACTATAATTCACCCCTCCACTTT.

This chain joins TRBV4-1 and TRBJ1-1; perhaps TRBD1 as D (5 bases). With 5 bases removed from V and 3 bases from J, the gap between germline ends came to 16 bases. CDR3 length: 15 amino acids. CDR1 and CDR2 (germline): MGHRA, YSYEKL. The CDR3 region is CASSSTRAHHTEAFF. The CDR3 DNA follows: TGCGCCAGCAGCTCGACCAGGGCTCACCACACTGAAGCTTTCTTT.

J is TRBJ2-3 and V is TRBV4-2; 10 bases are shared with TRBD2. The V gene's germline CDR1 is LGHNA and CDR2 YNFKEQ. The V segment lost 4 bases and the J segment 5 bases; nucleotides outside the gene matches: 9. The CDR3 spans 16 residues. In DNA, the CDR3 is TGTGCCAGCAGCCGATCCACTAGCGGGGAGGGAGATACGCAGTATTTT. It translates to CASSRSTSGEGDTQYF.